This T cell receptor beta chain was documented in a study of blood T cell repertoires in COVID-19. Study-level background: From T cells, B-cell-depleted T cells, or PBMCs came the material, which was cDNA or gDNA.

The V end lost 6 bases, the J end lost 4 bases, and 9 bases lay between the germline ends. The CDR3 runs 13 residues. Germline-derived CDR1 and CDR2 are MDHEN and SYDVKM. Study processing details: By means of reference gene primer amplification, nucleated cell counts were estimated. The repertoire was sequenced with immunoSEQ multiplex PCR; TCRdb's copy has only in-frame clones and lacks some. The DNA gave D and trimming, while V, J and clone size come from that table. The sample lists 90,000 to 130,000 clones, around four fifths occurring once. The receptor comes from a woman aged 70 to 79 with acute or convalescent COVID-19. Sequencing input: peripheral blood. The rearrangement links TRBV28 to TRBJ2-2; D may be TRBD1 (6 bases). The DNA for the CDR3 is TGTGCCAGCAGACAGGGCCTCACCGGGGAGCTGTTTTTT. Translated, it gives CASRQGLTGELFF.